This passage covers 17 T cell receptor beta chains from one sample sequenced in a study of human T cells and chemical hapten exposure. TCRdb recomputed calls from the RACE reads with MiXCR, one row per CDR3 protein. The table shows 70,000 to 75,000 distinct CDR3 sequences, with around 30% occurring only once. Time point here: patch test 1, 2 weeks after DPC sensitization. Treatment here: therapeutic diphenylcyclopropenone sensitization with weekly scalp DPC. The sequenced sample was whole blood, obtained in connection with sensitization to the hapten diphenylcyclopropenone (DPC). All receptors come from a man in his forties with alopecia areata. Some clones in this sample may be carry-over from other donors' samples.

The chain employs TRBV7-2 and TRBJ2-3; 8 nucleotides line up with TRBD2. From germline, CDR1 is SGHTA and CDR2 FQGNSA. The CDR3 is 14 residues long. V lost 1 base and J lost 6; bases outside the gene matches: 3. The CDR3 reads CASSLVSGKDTQYF. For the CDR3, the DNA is TGTGCCAGCAGCTTAGTTAGCGGGAAGGATACGCAGTATTTT.

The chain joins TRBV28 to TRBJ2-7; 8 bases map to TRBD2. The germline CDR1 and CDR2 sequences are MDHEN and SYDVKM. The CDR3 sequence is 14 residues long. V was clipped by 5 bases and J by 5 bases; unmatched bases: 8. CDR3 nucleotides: TGTGCCAGCAGTCCGGGACTAGTTGGGCACGAGCAGTACTTC. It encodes CASSPGLVGHEQYF.

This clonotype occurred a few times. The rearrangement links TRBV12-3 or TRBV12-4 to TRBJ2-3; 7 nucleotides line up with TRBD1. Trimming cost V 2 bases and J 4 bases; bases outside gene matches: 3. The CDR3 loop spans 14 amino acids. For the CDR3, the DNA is TGTGCCAGCAGTTTACACCAGGGGGCAGATACGCAGTATTTT. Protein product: CASSLHQGADTQYF.

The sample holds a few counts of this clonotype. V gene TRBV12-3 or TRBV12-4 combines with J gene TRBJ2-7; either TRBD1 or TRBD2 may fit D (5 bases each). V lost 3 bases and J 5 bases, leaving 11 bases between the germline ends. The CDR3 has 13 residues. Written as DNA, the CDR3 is TGTGCCAGCAGTTTCTCAGGGAGTCACGAGCAGTACTTC. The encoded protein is CASSFSGSHEQYF.

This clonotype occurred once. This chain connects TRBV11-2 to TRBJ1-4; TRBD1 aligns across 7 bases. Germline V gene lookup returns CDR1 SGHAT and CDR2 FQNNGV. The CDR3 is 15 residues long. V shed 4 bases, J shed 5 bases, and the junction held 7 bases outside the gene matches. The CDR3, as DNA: TGTGCCAGCAGCTCGGGACAGTCGTTCAATGAAAAACTGTTTTTT. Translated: CASSSGQSFNEKLFF. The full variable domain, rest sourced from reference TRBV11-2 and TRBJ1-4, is EAGVAQSPRYKIIEKRQSVAFWCNPISGHATLYWYQQILGQGPKLLIQFQNNGVVDDSQLPKDRFSAERLKGVDSTLKIQPAKLEDSAVYLCASSSGQSFNEKLFFGSGTQLSVL.

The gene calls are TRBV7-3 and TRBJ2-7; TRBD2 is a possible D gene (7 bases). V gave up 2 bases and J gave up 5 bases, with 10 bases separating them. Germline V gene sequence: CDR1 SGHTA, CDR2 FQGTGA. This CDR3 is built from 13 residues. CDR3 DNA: TGTGCCAGCAGCTTAGGGCGGGGGCACGAGCAGTACTTC. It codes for CASSLGRGHEQYF.

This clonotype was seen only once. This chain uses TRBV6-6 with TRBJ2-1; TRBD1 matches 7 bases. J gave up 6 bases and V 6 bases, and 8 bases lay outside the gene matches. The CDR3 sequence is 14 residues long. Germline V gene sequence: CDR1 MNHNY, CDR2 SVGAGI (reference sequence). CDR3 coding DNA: TGTGCCAGCAGGTCGACAGGGATCTCCAATGAGCAGTTCTTC. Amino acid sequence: CASRSTGISNEQFF.

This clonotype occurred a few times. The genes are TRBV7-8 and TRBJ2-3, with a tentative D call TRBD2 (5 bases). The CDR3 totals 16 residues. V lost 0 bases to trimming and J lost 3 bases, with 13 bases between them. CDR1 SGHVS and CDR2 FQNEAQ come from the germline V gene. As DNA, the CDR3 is TGTGCCAGCAGCTTAGCGAGGACTGGAAAAACAGATACGCAGTATTTT. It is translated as CASSLARTGKTDTQYF.

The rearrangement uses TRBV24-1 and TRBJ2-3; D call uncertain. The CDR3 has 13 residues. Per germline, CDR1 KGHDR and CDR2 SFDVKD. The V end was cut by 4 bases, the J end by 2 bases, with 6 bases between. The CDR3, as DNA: TGTGCCACCAGTGACCCCCCCACAGATACGCAGTATTTT. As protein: CATSDPPTDTQYF.

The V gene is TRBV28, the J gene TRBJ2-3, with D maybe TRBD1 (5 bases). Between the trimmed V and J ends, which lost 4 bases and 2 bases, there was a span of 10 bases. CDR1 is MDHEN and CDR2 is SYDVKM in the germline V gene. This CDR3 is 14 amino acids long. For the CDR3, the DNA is TGTGCCAGCAGTTGGCCAGGGTCCACAGATACGCAGTATTTT. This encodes CASSWPGSTDTQYF.

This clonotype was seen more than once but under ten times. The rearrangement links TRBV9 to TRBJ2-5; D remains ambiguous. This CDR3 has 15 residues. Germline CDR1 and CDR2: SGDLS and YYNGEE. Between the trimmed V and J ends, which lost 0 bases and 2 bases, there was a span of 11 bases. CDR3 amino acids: CASSVGAANQETQYF. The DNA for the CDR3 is TGTGCCAGCAGCGTAGGGGCAGCTAATCAAGAGACCCAGTACTTC.

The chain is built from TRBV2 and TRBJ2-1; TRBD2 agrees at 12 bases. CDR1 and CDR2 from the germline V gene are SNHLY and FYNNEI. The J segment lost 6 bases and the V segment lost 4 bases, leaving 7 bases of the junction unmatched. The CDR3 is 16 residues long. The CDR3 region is CASSVTTSGSVNEQFF. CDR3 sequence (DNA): TGTGCCAGCAGTGTCACGACTAGCGGGAGCGTCAATGAGCAGTTCTTC.

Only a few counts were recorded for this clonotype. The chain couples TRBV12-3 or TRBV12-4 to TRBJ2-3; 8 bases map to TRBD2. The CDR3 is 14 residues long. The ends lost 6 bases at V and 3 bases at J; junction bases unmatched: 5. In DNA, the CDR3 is TGTGCCAGCAGCAGTGGCGGGAGGACAGATACGCAGTATTTT. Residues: CASSSGGRTDTQYF.

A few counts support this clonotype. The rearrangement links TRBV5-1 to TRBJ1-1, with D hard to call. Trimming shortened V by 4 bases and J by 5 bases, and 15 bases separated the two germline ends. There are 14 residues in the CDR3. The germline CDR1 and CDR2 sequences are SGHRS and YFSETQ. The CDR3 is CASSPGGGFTEAFF. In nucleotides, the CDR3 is TGCGCCAGCAGCCCCGGAGGCGGGTTTACTGAAGCTTTCTTT.

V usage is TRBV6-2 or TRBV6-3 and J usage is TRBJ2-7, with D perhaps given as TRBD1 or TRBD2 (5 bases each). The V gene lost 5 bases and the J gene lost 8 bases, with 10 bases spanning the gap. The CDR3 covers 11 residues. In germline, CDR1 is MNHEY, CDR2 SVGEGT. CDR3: CASSKPGQQYF. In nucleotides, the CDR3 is TGTGCCAGCAGTAAGCCGGGACAGCAGTACTTC.

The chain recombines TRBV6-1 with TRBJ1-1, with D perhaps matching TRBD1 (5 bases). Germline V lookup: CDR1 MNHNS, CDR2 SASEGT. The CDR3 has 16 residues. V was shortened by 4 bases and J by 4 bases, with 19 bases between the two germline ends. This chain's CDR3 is CASSGGPTSRGTEAFF. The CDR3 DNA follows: TGTGCCAGCAGTGGCGGACCGACAAGTAGGGGCACTGAAGCTTTCTTT.

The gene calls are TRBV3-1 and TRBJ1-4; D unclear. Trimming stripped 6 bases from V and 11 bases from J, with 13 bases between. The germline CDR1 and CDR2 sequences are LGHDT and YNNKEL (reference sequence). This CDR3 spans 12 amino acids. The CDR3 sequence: CASSRTPLKLFF. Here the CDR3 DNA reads TGTGCCAGCAGTCGGACCCCTCTGAAACTGTTTTTT.